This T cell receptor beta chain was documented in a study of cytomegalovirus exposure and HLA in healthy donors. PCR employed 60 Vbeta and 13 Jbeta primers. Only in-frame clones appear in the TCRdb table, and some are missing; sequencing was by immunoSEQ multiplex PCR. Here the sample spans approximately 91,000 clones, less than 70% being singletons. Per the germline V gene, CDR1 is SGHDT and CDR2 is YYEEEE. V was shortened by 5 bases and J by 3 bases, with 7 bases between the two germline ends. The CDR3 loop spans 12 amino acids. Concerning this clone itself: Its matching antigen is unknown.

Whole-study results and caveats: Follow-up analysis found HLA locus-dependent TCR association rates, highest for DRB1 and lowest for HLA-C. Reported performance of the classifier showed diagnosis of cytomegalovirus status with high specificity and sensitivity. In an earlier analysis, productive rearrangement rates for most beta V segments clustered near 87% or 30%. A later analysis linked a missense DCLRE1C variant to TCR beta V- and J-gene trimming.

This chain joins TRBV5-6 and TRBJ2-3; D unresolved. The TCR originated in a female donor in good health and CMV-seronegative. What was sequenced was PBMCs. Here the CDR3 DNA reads TGTGCCAGCAGATTGACAACAGATACGCAGTATTTT. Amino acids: CASRLTTDTQYF.